Presented here are 28 T cell receptor beta chains from one specimen sequenced in a study of CD4+ T cells in melanoma. Assay used: immunoSEQ multiplex PCR; TCRdb lists only in-frame clones, some missing. This table has more than 110,000 clones, around 90% appearing once. The source is a human donor with melanoma.

V is TRBV30 and J is TRBJ1-4, with 9 bases identical to TRBD1. With 0 bases clipped from V and 8 bases from J, the junction kept 4 bases outside the gene matches. The CDR3 runs to 14 residues. The germline V gene encodes CDR1 GTSNPN and CDR2 SVGIG (reference sequence). CDR3 residues: CAWSVLQGAEKLFF. DNA for the CDR3: TGTGCCTGGAGTGTACTACAGGGGGCGGAAAAACTGTTTTTT. The complete variable domain, with remaining parts taken from reference TRBV30 and TRBJ1-4, reads SQTIHQWPATLVQPVGSPLSLECTVEGTSNPNLYWYRQAAGRGLQLLFYSVGIGQISSEVPQNLSASRPQDRQFILSSKKLLLSDSGFYLCAWSVLQGAEKLFFGSGTQLSVL.

This rearrangement joins TRBV6-5 to TRBJ2-3, with D perhaps TRBD2 (6 bases). Trimming took off 7 bases at V and 4 bases at J, with 12 bases between the two ends. Germline CDR1 reads MNHEY; CDR2 reads SVGAGI. The length of the CDR3 is 13 residues. The CDR3 DNA sequence: TGTGCCAGCAAGCAGGGAGGTGCAGATACGCAGTATTTT. Translated: CASKQGGADTQYF.

The chain is built from TRBV18 and TRBJ1-5; TRBD1 matches at 7 bases. CDR3 length equals 16 residues. Germline V gives CDR1 KGHSH, CDR2 LQKENI. J lost 4 bases, V lost 6 bases, and 12 bases had no gene match. The CDR3 is CASSTNSGQTNQPQHF. CDR3 DNA sequence: TGTGCCAGCTCCACTAACTCGGGACAGACTAATCAGCCCCAGCATTTT.

V usage is TRBV18 and J usage is TRBJ1-1; no clear D gene. This CDR3 is 14 amino acids long. The V end was cut by 3 bases, the J end by 4 bases, with 12 bases between. Germline CDR1 reads KGHSH; CDR2 reads LQKENI. The CDR3 DNA reads TGTGCCAGCTCACCCTTCCGTGATGGCACTGAAGCTTTCTTT. Translating gives CASSPFRDGTEAFF.

The V and J genes are TRBV7-3 and TRBJ1-1, with 7 bases that match TRBD1. The CDR3 contains 15 residues. Germline assignment: CDR1 SGHTA and CDR2 FQGTGA. With V trimmed by 5 bases and J by 11 bases, 17 bases remained unmatched. CDR3 residues: CASSPRDSTGMRAFF. CDR3 coding DNA: TGTGCCAGCAGCCCGAGGGACAGCACAGGGATGCGGGCTTTCTTT.

Comment on this clone: The junction and the germline gene differ at one end; a read error may be behind it. The gene calls are TRBV5-1 and TRBJ2-3; tentative D call: TRBD2 (5 bases). The CDR3 covers 13 residues. CDR1 is SGHRS, CDR2 YFSETQ, per germline. The CDR3 sequence: CASGFGGTDTQYF. The CDR3 nucleotides read TGCGCCAGCGGCTTTGGCGGGACAGATACGCAGTATTTT.

The chain has TRBV5-1 and TRBJ2-1; the D gene is possibly TRBD1 (6 bases). This CDR3 region has 15 residues. V lost 4 bases to trimming and J lost 0 bases, with 11 bases between them. The germline gives CDR1 SGHRS, CDR2 YFSETQ. CDR3 DNA: TGCGCCAGCAGCGAAGGGGGTAGCTCCTACAATGAGCAGTTCTTC. This codes for CASSEGGSSYNEQFF.

The chain employs TRBV7-2 and TRBJ2-2; D is undetermined. The CDR3 totals 14 residues. The germline V gene has CDR1 SGHTA and CDR2 FQGNSA. V lost 2 bases to trimming and J lost 7 bases, with 11 bases between them. Here the CDR3 DNA reads TGTGCCAGCAGCTTACCCCTGATGGTCGGGGAGCTGTTTTTT. As protein: CASSLPLMVGELFF. The whole variable domain, filled in from reference TRBV7-2 and TRBJ2-2, reads GAGVSQSPSNKVTEKGKDVELRCDPISGHTALYWYRQSLGQGLEFLIYFQGNSAPDKSGLPSDRFSAERTGGSVSTLTIQRTQQEDSAVYLCASSLPLMVGELFFGEGSRLTVL.

The CDR3 loop is CASSLKGGGQASTDTQYF. The CDR3 DNA follows: TGTGCCAGCAGCTTGAAGGGCGGGGGCCAAGCTAGCACAGATACGCAGTATTTT. The chain links TRBV5-8 to TRBJ2-3; possible D gene TRBD2, 7 bases. The V end lost 1 base, the J end lost 0 bases, and 18 bases lay between the germline ends. The CDR3 has 18 residues. The germline V gene has CDR1 SGHTS and CDR2 YDEGEE.

The gene calls are TRBV9 and TRBJ2-1; 7 nucleotides line up with TRBD1. Germline V lookup: CDR1 SGDLS, CDR2 YYNGEE. The V gene end was trimmed by 0 bases and the J gene end by 7 bases; junction bases not matched to a gene: 7. This CDR3 region has 15 residues. The CDR3 DNA reads TGTGCCAGCAGCGTAGCTCAAGGGACAGTAAATGAGCAGTTCTTC. It translates to CASSVAQGTVNEQFF. Complete variable domain (other parts from reference TRBV9 and TRBJ2-1): DSGVTQTPKHLITATGQRVTLRCSPRSGDLSVYWYQQSLDQGLQFLIQYYNGEERAKGNILERFSAQQFPDLHSELNLSSLELGDSALYFCASSVAQGTVNEQFFGPGTRLTVL.

The CDR3 region is CATSPGQLLEAFF. In nucleotides, the CDR3 is TGTGCCACGTCCCCGGGACAACTACTTGAAGCTTTCTTT. This rearrangement joins TRBV15 to TRBJ1-1; tentatively, D is TRBD1 (6 bases). There are 13 residues in the CDR3. V shed 9 bases and J shed 7 bases, with 18 bases lying between them. CDR1 is LNHNV, CDR2 YYDKDF, per germline (reference sequence).

The chain uses TRBV30 and TRBJ2-3; TRBD2 aligns across 12 bases. V was clipped by 4 bases and J by 5 bases; unmatched bases: 7. Germline CDR1 is GTSNPN and CDR2 is SVGIG (reference sequence). CDR3 length: 15 amino acids. DNA of the CDR3: TGTGCCTGGACTAGCGGGGGGGGTCGGGGAGATACGCAGTATTTT. Amino acid sequence: CAWTSGGGRGDTQYF.

This sequence joins TRBV6-7 and TRBJ2-7; 7 bases fit TRBD2. TRBV6-7 is known as an ORF, though its function is uncertain. This CDR3 spans 17 amino acids. Trimming at V came to 2 bases and at J to 5 bases, leaving 15 bases not matched to a gene. The CDR3 DNA is TGTGCCAGCAGTTACGGGGGGGGTTGCCCGAAGTTGAACGAGCAGTACTTC. Translating it yields CASSYGGGCPKLNEQYF.

The genes are TRBV7-3 and TRBJ2-3, with D possibly called TRBD1 or TRBD2 (7 bases each). This CDR3 has 18 residues. Germline CDR1 SGHTA, CDR2 FQGTGA. The V end lost 5 bases, the J end lost 2 bases, and 23 bases lay between the germline ends. The CDR3 here is CASSPEVRGGVNTDTQYF. In DNA form, the CDR3 reads TGTGCCAGCAGCCCAGAGGTCAGGGGGGGGGTTAACACAGATACGCAGTATTTT.

The chain couples TRBV29-1 to TRBJ2-1; tentatively, D is TRBD1 or TRBD2 (5 bases each). Looked up from germline, CDR1 is SQVTM and CDR2 is ANQGSEA. This CDR3 comprises 12 residues. Trimming left V 3 bases short and J 4 bases short, with 7 bases between. CDR3 nucleotide sequence: TGCAGCGTTGAGGGGGATTACAATGAGCAGTTCTTC. It specifies CSVEGDYNEQFF.

The rearrangement uses TRBV4-2 and TRBJ2-2, with 12 bases matching TRBD2. V shed 4 bases, J shed 7 bases, and the junction held 10 bases outside the gene matches. CDR3 length equals 17 residues. The germline CDR1 and CDR2 sequences are LGHNA and YNFKEQ. The CDR3 reads CASSRPSPGLAGGELFF. CDR3 nucleotides: TGTGCCAGCAGCCGCCCATCGCCGGGACTAGCGGGCGGGGAGCTGTTTTTT.

This sequence joins TRBV4-1 and TRBJ1-1, with D uncertain. The CDR3 is made up of 17 amino acids. The V end lost 6 bases, the J end lost 0 bases, and 20 bases lay between the germline ends. Germline V gene lookup returns CDR1 MGHRA and CDR2 YSYEKL. CDR3 in amino acids: CASRPGNWMFMNTEAFF. CDR3 sequence (DNA): TGCGCCAGCAGACCGGGGAATTGGATGTTCATGAACACTGAAGCTTTCTTT.

The chain couples TRBV7-6 to TRBJ2-3; D possibly corresponds to TRBD2 (6 bases). The CDR3 runs 15 residues. V lost 6 bases to trimming and J lost 2 bases, with 15 bases between them. Germline lookup yields CDR1 SGHVS and CDR2 FNYEAQ. The CDR3 DNA follows: TGTGCCAGCAGGCGCTTCCGGGGGAACACAGATACGCAGTATTTT. This encodes CASRRFRGNTDTQYF.

V is TRBV6-6 and J is TRBJ2-3, with 7 bases fitting TRBD1. The CDR3 totals 14 residues. V lost 5 bases to trimming and J lost 5 bases; unmatched junction nucleotides: 7. The germline CDR1 and CDR2 sequences are MNHNY and SVGAGI (reference sequence). The CDR3 reads CASSPTNRGDTQYF. The CDR3 DNA sequence: TGTGCCAGCAGTCCTACGAACAGGGGAGATACGCAGTATTTT.

The chain couples TRBV7-2 to TRBJ2-3; D may be TRBD2 (5 bases). There are 14 residues in the CDR3. The V and J ends lost 7 bases and 5 bases respectively, with 16 bases between them. From germline, CDR1 is SGHTA and CDR2 FQGNSA. In DNA, the CDR3 is TGTGCCAGCAAGCGGTCGGTGGCACAAGATACGCAGTATTTT. This gives the protein CASKRSVAQDTQYF.

V usage is TRBV29-1 and J usage is TRBJ2-3; the D call may be TRBD1 or TRBD2 (5 bases each). Germline V gene lookup returns CDR1 SQVTM and CDR2 ANQGSEA. The CDR3 spans 13 residues. V lost 1 base to trimming and J lost 7 bases, with 12 bases between them. CDR3 residues: CSVEGDLQNTQYF. The CDR3 nucleotides read TGCAGCGTTGAAGGGGACCTACAAAATACGCAGTATTTT.

J is TRBJ1-5 and V is TRBV7-8, with D possibly TRBD1 on 5 matching bases. The CDR3 is made up of 16 amino acids. Between the trimmed V and J ends, which lost 5 bases and 0 bases, there was a span of 14 bases. The germline V gene has CDR1 SGHVS and CDR2 FQNEAQ. The CDR3 nucleotides are TGTGCCAGCAGCCCTGGGACCCGTAATAGCAATCAGCCCCAGCATTTT. Its protein product is CASSPGTRNSNQPQHF.

On this clone itself: At one boundary the junction diverges from the germline segment, which might be a read error. The genes are TRBV11-2 and TRBJ2-7, with a weak D call TRBD1 (6 bases). There are 12 residues in the CDR3. Germline V gene data show CDR1 as SGHAT and CDR2 as FQNNGV. Here the CDR3 DNA reads TGTGCCAGCAGCTTAAATTGGGTGGGGGCCGACTTC. It codes for CASSLNWVGADF.

The V and J genes are TRBV15 and TRBJ1-5; D unclear. This CDR3 spans 14 amino acids. The V and J ends lost 5 bases and 4 bases respectively, with 12 bases between them. Germline-derived CDR1 and CDR2 are LNHNV and YYDKDF (reference sequence). This CDR3 is CATSHGGENQPQHF. The CDR3 DNA reads as TGTGCCACCAGCCACGGCGGAGAAAATCAGCCCCAGCATTTT.

This clone was seen just once. The chain combines TRBV5-6 with TRBJ1-2; the D is unclear. The CDR3 is made up of 11 amino acids. In germline, CDR1 is SGHDT, CDR2 YYEEEE. V lost 2 bases, J lost 8 bases, and 7 bases lay in between. CDR3 in amino acids: CASSLGLGYTF. In DNA form, the CDR3 reads TGTGCCAGCAGCTTAGGACTGGGCTACACCTTC.

The V gene is TRBV6-5, the J gene TRBJ1-3, with D uncertain. Trimming cost V 2 bases and J 0 bases, with 5 bases left between them. The CDR3 is 14 residues long. Germline V CDR1 and CDR2: MNHEY, SVGAGI. In DNA form, the CDR3 reads TGTGCCAGCAGTTACGACCGCTCTGGAAACACCATATATTTT. Translating it yields CASSYDRSGNTIYF.

This chain links TRBV7-9 with TRBJ1-4; 9 bases are a match to TRBD1. After removal of 5 bases from V and 6 bases from J, the junction contained 7 bases not matched to a gene. The CDR3 sequence is 15 residues long. CDR1 and CDR2 (germline): SEHNR, FQNEAQ (reference sequence). The CDR3 DNA follows: TGTGCCAGCAGCCTAGACGGGACAGGGTATGAAAAACTGTTTTTT. Protein: CASSLDGTGYEKLFF.

The chain couples TRBV5-1 to TRBJ2-1; D tentatively reads TRBD1 or TRBD2 (6 bases each). V lost 0 bases and J 7 bases, leaving 17 bases between the germline ends. The CDR3 is 16 amino acids. Germline-derived CDR1 and CDR2 are SGHRS and YFSETQ. DNA of the CDR3: TGCGCCAGCAGCTTGGGAGCTGGGGGGCGCTCAAATGAGCAGTTCTTC. It is translated as CASSLGAGGRSNEQFF. Filled out from reference TRBV5-1 and TRBJ2-1, the complete variable domain reads KAGVTQTPRYLIKTRGQQVTLSCSPISGHRSVSWYQQTPGQGLQFLFEYFSETQRNKGNFPGRFSGRQFSNSRSEMNVSTLELGDSALYLCASSLGAGGRSNEQFFGPGTRLTVL.